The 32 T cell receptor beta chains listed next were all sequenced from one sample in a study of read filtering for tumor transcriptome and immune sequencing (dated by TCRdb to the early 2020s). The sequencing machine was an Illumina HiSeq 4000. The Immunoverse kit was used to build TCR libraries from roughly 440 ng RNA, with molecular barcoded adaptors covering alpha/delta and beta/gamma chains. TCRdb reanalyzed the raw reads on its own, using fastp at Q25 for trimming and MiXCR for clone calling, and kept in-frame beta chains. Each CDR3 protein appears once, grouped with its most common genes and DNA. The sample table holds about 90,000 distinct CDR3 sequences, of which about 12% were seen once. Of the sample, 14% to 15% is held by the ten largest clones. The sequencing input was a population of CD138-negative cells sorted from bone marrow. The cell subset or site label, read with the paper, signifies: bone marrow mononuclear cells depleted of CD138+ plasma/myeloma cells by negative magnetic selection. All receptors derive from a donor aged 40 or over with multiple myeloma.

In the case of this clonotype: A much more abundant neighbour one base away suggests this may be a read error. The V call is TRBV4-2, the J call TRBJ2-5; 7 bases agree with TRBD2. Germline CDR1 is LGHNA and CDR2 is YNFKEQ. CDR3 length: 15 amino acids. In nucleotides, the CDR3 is TGTGCCAGCAGCCAAGGAATTCGGGAGGAAGAGATCCAGTACTTC. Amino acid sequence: CASSQGIREEEIQYF.

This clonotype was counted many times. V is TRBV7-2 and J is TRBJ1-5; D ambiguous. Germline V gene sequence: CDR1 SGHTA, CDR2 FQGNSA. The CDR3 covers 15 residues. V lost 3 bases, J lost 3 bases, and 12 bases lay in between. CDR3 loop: CASSFLGGPNQPQHF. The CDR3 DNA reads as TGTGCCAGCAGCTTCCTCGGCGGCCCCAATCAGCCCCAGCATTTT.

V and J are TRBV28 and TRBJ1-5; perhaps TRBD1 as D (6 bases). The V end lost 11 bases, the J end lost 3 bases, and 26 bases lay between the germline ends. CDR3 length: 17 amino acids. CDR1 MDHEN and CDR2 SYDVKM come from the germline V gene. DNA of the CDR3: TGTGCCGGCACTAGGTCCCCGGGGGCCCGAGTCAATCAGCCCCAGCATTTT. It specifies CAGTRSPGARVNQPQHF.

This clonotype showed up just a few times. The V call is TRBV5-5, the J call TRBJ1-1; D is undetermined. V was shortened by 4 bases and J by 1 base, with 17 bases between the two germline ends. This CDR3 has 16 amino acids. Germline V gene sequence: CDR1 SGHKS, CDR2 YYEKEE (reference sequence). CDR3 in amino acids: CASSQPEGRWNTEAFF. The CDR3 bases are TGTGCCAGCAGCCAACCTGAAGGCCGGTGGAACACTGAAGCTTTCTTT.

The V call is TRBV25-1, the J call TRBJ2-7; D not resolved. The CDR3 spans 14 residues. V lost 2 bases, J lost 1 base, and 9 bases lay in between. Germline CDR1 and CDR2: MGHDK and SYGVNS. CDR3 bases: TGTGCCAGCAGTGAAACCGAACTATCCTACGAGCAGTACTTC. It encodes CASSETELSYEQYF.

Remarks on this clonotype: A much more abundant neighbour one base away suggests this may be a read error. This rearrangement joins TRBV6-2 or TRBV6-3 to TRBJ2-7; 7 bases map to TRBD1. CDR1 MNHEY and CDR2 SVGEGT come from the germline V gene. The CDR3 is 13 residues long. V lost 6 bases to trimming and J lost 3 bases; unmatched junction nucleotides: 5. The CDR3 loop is CASSPGGIYEQYF. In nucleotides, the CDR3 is TGTGCCAGCAGCCCAGGGGGAATCTACGAGCAGTACTTC.

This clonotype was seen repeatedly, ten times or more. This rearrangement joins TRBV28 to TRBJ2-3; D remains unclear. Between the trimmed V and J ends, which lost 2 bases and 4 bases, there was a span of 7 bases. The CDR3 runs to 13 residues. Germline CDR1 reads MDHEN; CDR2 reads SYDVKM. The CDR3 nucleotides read TGTGCCAGCAGTTTAAAGGGCTCAGATACGCAGTATTTT. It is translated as CASSLKGSDTQYF.

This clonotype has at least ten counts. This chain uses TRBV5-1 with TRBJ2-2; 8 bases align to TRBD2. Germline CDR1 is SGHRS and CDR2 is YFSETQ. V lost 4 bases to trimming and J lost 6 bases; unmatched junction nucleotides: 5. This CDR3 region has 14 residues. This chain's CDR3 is CASSPGLVSGELFF. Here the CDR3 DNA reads TGCGCCAGCAGCCCGGGACTAGTTTCCGGGGAGCTGTTTTTT.

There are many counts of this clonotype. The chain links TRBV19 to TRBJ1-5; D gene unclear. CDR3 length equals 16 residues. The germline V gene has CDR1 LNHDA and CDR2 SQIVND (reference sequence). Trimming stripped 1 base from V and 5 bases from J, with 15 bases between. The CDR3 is CASSIGRGRRDQPQHF. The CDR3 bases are TGTGCCAGTAGTATAGGCCGGGGAAGAAGAGATCAGCCCCAGCATTTT.

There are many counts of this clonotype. The CDR3 bases are TGTGCCAGCAGCGTTGACAGGGACCAGCCCCAGCATTTT. It yields the protein CASSVDRDQPQHF. The gene calls are TRBV7-2 and TRBJ1-5; 7 bases are shared with TRBD1. Germline V CDR1 and CDR2: SGHTA, FQGNSA. CDR3 length: 13 amino acids. V shed 5 bases and J 7 bases; nucleotides not matched to a gene: 5.

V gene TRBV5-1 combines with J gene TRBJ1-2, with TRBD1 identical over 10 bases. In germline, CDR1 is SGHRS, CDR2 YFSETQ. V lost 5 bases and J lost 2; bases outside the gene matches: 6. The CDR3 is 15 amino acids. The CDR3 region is CASSLTGGLNYGYTF. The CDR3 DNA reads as TGCGCCAGCAGTTTGACAGGGGGCTTGAACTATGGCTACACCTTC.

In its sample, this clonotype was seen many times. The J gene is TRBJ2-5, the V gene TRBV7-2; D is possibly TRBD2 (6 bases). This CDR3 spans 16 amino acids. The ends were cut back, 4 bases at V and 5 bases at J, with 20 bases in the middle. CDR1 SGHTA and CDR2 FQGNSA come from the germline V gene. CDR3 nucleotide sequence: TGTGCCAGCAGCTCTTTCCCCGGCGGGGCCGGGGAGACCCAGTACTTC. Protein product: CASSSFPGGAGETQYF.

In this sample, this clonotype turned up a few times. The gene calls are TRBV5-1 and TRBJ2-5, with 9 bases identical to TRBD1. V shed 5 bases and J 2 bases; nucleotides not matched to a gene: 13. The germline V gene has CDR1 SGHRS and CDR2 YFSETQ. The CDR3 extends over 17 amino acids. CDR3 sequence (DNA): TGCGCCAGCAGGAGGGGAGGTACAGGGGGCCTACAAGAGACCCAGTACTTC. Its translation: CASRRGGTGGLQETQYF.

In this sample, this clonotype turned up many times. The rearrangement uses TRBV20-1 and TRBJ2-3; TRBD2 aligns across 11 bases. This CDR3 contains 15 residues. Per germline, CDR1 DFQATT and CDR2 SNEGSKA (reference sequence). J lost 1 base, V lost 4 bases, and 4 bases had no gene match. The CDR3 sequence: CSATSGRSGTDTQYF. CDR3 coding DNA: TGCAGTGCTACTAGCGGGAGGTCCGGCACAGATACGCAGTATTTT.

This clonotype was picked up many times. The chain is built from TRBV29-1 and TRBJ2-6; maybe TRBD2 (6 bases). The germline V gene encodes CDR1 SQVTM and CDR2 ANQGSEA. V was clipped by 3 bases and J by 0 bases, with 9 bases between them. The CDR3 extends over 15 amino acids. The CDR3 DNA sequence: TGCAGCGTTGAGGGGGGACTCTCTGGGGCCAACGTCCTGACTTTC. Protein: CSVEGGLSGANVLTF.

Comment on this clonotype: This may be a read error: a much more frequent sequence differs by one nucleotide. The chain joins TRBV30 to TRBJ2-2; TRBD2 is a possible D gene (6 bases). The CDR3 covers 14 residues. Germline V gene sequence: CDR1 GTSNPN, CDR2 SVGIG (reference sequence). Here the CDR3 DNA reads TGTGCCTGGAGTGCCGACCCGAACACCGGGGGGCTGTTTTTT. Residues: CAWSADPNTGGLFF. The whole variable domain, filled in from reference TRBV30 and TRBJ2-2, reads SQTIHQWPATLVQPVGSPLSLECTVEGTSNPNLYWYRQAAGRGLQLLFYSVGIGQISSEVPQNLSASRPQDRQFILSSKKLLLSDSGFYLCAWSADPNTGGLFFGEGSRLTVL.

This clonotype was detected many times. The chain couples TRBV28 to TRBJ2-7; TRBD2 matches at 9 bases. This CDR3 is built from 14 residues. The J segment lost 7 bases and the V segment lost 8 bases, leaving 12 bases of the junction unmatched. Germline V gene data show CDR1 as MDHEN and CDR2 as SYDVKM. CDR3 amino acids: CASEPASGALEQYF. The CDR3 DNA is TGTGCCAGCGAGCCAGCTAGCGGGGCCTTGGAGCAGTACTTC.

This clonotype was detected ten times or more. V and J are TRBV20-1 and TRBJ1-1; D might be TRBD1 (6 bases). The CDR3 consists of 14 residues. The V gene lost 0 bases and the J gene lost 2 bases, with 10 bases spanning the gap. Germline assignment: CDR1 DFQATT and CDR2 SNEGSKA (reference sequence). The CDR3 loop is CSARDRTVNTEAFF. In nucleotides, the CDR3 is TGCAGTGCTAGAGATCGGACAGTCAACACTGAAGCTTTCTTT.

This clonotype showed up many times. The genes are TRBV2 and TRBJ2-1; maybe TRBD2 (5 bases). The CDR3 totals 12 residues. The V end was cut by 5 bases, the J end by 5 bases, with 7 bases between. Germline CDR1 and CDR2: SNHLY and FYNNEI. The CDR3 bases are TGTGCCAGCAGTTTGCGGGACAATGAGCAGTTCTTC. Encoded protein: CASSLRDNEQFF.

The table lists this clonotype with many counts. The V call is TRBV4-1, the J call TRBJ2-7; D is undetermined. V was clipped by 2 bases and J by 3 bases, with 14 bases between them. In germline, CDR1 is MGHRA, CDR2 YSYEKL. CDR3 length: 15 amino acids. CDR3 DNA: TGCGCCAGCAGCCAATCTTCTGTGACCAGCTACGAGCAGTACTTC. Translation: CASSQSSVTSYEQYF.

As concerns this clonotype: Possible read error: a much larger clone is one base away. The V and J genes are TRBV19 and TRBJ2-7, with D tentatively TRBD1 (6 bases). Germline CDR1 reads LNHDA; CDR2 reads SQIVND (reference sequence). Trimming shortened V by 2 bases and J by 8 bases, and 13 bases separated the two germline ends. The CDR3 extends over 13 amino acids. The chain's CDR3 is CASSILTWDKQYF. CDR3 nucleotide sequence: TGTGCCAGTAGTATACTTACGTGGGACAAGCAGTACTTC.

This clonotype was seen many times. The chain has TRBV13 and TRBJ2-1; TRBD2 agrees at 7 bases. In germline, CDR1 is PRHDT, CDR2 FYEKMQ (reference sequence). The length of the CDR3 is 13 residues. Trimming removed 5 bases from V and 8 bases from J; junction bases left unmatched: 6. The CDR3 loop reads CASSTGLVHEQFF. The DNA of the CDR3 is TGTGCCAGCAGCACCGGACTAGTACATGAGCAGTTCTTC.

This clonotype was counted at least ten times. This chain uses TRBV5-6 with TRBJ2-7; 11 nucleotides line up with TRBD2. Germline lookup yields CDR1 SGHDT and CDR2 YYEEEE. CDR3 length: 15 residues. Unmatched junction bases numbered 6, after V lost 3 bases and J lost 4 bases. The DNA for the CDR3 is TGTGCCAGCAGCTCGCCGGGACTAGCGGTATACGAGCAGTACTTC. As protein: CASSSPGLAVYEQYF.

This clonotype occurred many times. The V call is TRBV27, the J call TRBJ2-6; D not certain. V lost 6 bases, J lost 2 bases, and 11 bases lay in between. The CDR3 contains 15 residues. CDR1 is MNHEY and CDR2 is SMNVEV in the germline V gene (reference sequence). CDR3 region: CASSSDTAGANVLTF. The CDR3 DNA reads TGTGCCAGCAGCTCAGATACGGCTGGGGCCAACGTCCTGACTTTC.

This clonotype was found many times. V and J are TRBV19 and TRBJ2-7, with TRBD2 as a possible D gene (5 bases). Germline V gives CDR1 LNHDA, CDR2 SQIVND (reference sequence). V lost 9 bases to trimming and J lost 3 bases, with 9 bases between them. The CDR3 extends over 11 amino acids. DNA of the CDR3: TGTGCCAGCGGGGATTACTACGAGCAGTACTTC. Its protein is CASGDYYEQYF.

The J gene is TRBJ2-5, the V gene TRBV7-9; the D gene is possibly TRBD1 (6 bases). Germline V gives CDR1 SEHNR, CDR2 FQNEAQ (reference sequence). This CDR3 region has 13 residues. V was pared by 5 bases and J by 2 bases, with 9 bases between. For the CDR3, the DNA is TGTGCCAGCAGCAGGACAGCGCAAGAGACCCAGTACTTC. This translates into CASSRTAQETQYF. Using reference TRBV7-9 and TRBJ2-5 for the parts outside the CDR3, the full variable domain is DTGVSQNPRHKITKRGQNVTFRCDPISEHNRLYWYRQTLGQGPEFLTYFQNEAQLEKSRLLSDRFSAERPKGSFSTLEIQRTEQGDSAMYLCASSRTAQETQYFGPGTRLLVL.

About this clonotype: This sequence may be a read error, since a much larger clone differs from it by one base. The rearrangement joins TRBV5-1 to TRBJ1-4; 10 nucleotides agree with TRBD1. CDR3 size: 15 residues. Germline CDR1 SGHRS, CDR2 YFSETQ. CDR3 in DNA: TGCGCCAGTAGGACAGGGGGAGAACCAGGGGAAAAACTGTCTTTT. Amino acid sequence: CASRTGGEPGEKLSF.

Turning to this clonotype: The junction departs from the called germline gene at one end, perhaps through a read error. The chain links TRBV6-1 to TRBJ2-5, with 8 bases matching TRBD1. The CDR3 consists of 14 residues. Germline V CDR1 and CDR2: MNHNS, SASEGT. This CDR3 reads CASGPTGQVLRGHF. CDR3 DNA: TGTGCCAGCGGCCCCACGGGACAGGTTCTCCGGGGGCACTTC.

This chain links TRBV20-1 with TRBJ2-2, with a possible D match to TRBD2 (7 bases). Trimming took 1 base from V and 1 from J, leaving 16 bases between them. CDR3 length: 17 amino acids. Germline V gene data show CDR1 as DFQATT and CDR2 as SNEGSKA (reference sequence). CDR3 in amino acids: CSARGGGASGNTGELFF. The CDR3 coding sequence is TGCAGTGCTAGAGGGGGGGGGGCTAGCGGGAACACCGGGGAGCTGTTTTTT.

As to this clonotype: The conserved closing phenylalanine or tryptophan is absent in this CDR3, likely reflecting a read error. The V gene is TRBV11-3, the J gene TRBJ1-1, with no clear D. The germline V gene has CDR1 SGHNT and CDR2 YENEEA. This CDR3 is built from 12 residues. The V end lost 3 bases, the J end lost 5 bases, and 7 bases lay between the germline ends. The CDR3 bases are TGTGCCAGCAGCTTTGTATCGACTGAAGCTTTCTCT. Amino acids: CASSFVSTEAFS.

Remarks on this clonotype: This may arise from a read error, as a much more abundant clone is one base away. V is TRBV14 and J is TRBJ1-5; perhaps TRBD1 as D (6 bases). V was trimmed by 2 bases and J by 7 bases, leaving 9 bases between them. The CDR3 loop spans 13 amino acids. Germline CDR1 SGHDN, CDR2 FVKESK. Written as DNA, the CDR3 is TGTGCCAGCAGCCAACGGGGGCGGCAGCCCCAGCATTTT. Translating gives CASSQRGRQPQHF.

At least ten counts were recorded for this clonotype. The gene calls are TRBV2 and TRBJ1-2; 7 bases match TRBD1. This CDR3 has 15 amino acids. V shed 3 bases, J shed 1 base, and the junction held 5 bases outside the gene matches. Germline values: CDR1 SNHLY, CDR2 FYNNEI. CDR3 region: CASSENRGINYGYTF. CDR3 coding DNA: TGTGCCAGCAGTGAGAACAGGGGAATTAACTATGGCTACACCTTC.